This TCR beta chain comes out of a study of T cells in Graves' hyperthyroidism and ophthalmopathy. The germline V gene has CDR1 MNHNS and CDR2 SASEGT. There are 15 residues in the CDR3. V lost 5 bases, J lost 2 bases, and 12 bases lay in between. This clonotype was seen a handful of times. Amplification targeted TCR beta CDR3 regions from RNA transcripts. Researchers ran a first-round RT-PCR on the TCR CDR3 using the HTBI primer set. TCRdb reanalysed the multiplex PCR reads using MiXCR and keeps one entry per CDR3 protein. The sample has 350,000 to 400,000 distinct CDR3 sequences, around 14% seen once; the top ten hold 30% to 35%.

The clonotype originates from a young woman with Graves' hyperthyroidism. The sequenced material came from blood. The chain links TRBV6-1 to TRBJ2-2, with a tentative D call TRBD2 (6 bases). The CDR3 protein is CASSKGLTNTGELFF. The CDR3 coding sequence is TGTGCCAGCAGTAAGGGACTTACTAACACCGGGGAGCTGTTTTTT.